These 32 T cell receptor beta chains originate from one sample sequenced in a study of blood T cell repertoires in COVID-19. Method: immunoSEQ multiplex PCR; TCRdb's copy keeps in-frame clones and lacks some. Here the sample spans tens of thousands of clones, around 87% being singletons. Sequencing was carried out using peripheral blood. Receptors originate from a male donor with acute or convalescent COVID-19.

This chain connects TRBV6-6 to TRBJ2-7; weak D call: TRBD2 (5 bases). The V gene lost 2 bases and the J gene lost 0 bases, with 11 bases spanning the gap. CDR3 size: 15 residues. Germline CDR1 and CDR2: MNHNY and SVGAGI (reference sequence). CDR3 DNA sequence: TGTGCCAGCAGTTACGTGAGCGGAGACTCCTACGAGCAGTACTTC. Its translation is CASSYVSGDSYEQYF.

The chain recombines TRBV7-8 with TRBJ2-5; D may be TRBD1 (6 bases). CDR3 size: 16 residues. V lost 5 bases, J lost 5 bases, and 21 bases lay in between. Germline V gene data show CDR1 as SGHVS and CDR2 as FQNEAQ. Here the CDR3 reads CASSPLLGQLGETQYF. The CDR3 DNA reads TGTGCCAGCAGCCCCCTGTTGGGACAACTCGGGGAGACCCAGTACTTC. Filled out from reference TRBV7-8 and TRBJ2-5, the complete variable domain reads GAGVSQSPRYKVAKRGQDVALRCDPISGHVSLFWYQQALGQGPEFLTYFQNEAQLDKSGLPSDRFFAERPEGSVSTLKIQRTQQEDSAVYLCASSPLLGQLGETQYFGPGTRLLVL.

The V gene is TRBV30, the J gene TRBJ1-2; tentative D call: TRBD1 (5 bases). V dropped 0 bases and J dropped 0 bases, with 11 bases sitting between them. CDR1 GTSNPN and CDR2 SVGIG come from the germline V gene (reference sequence). CDR3 size: 15 residues. The CDR3 DNA follows: TGTGCCTGGAGTGTACGGGGGGGGGCTAACTATGGCTACACCTTC. Protein: CAWSVRGGANYGYTF.

The chain combines TRBV30 with TRBJ1-2; a weak D match, TRBD1 (6 bases). Germline V gene data show CDR1 as GTSNPN and CDR2 as SVGIG (reference sequence). CDR3 length equals 14 residues. The V and J ends lost 3 bases and 2 bases respectively, with 13 bases between them. The CDR3 bases are TGTGCCTGGAGCTGGCAAGGGGGAAACTATGGCTACACCTTC. This codes for CAWSWQGGNYGYTF.

V gene TRBV6-7 combines with J gene TRBJ1-5, with D perhaps TRBD1 (5 bases). TRBV6-7 is classed as an ORF, of uncertain function. The V gene lost 11 bases and the J gene lost 7 bases, with 18 bases spanning the gap. The CDR3 is 13 amino acids. In nucleotides, the CDR3 is TGTGCCCCAGGGACGGGGACTATCCAGCCCCAGCATTTT. This translates into CAPGTGTIQPQHF.

The chain carries TRBV19 and TRBJ2-3; TRBD1 aligns across 7 bases. The CDR3 loop spans 16 amino acids. The germline V gene has CDR1 LNHDA and CDR2 SQIVND (reference sequence). The V gene end was trimmed by 5 bases and the J gene end by 2 bases; junction bases not matched to a gene: 10. The DNA for the CDR3 is TGTGCCAGTAGTGCCTCCGGGACAGTAAACACAGATACGCAGTATTTT. It specifies CASSASGTVNTDTQYF.

This chain connects TRBV6-5 to TRBJ1-2; D gene ambiguous. The CDR3 runs 13 residues. V lost 2 bases to trimming and J lost 4 bases, with 8 bases between them. Germline CDR1 is MNHEY and CDR2 is SVGAGI. DNA of the CDR3: TGTGCCAGCAGTTACCCTGCGGGCTATGGCTACACCTTC. Protein: CASSYPAGYGYTF.

The rearrangement links TRBV6-5 to TRBJ2-1, with D perhaps matching TRBD1 (5 bases). Germline V gene lookup returns CDR1 MNHEY and CDR2 SVGAGI. There are 12 residues in the CDR3. Trimming left V 6 bases short and J 12 bases short, with 15 bases between. CDR3 in amino acids: CASRGRGIRQFF. In DNA form, the CDR3 reads TGTGCCAGCAGGGGGCGCGGTATTCGGCAGTTCTTC.

J is TRBJ1-5 and V is TRBV6-2 or TRBV6-3; D is possibly TRBD1 (5 bases). The CDR3 has 14 residues. Trimming took off 4 bases at V and 7 bases at J, with 14 bases between the two ends. Germline V gives CDR1 MNHEY, CDR2 SVGEGT. The CDR3 here is CASSLAQGRQPQHF. The CDR3 coding sequence is TGTGCCAGCAGTTTAGCCCAGGGTCGCCAGCCCCAGCATTTT.

This sequence joins TRBV28 and TRBJ1-1, with D possibly matching TRBD1 (5 bases). The CDR3 sequence is 11 residues long. Trimming took 6 bases from V and 10 from J, leaving 12 bases between them. CDR1 and CDR2 (germline): MDHEN, SYDVKM. CDR3 DNA sequence: TGTGCCAGCAGCTCCAGTAGGGGAGCTTTCTTT. It translates to CASSSSRGAFF.

The CDR3 protein is CASSKGQGIEKLFF. CDR3 bases: TGTGCCAGCAGTAAGGGGCAGGGAATTGAAAAACTGTTTTTT. V is TRBV6-5 and J is TRBJ1-4, with D perhaps TRBD1 (5 bases). CDR1 and CDR2 (germline): MNHEY, SVGAGI. This CDR3 is built from 14 residues. Trimming cost V 5 bases and J 7 bases, with 14 bases left between them.

The chain links TRBV6-1 to TRBJ2-2, with TRBD2 matching over 8 bases. Unmatched junction bases numbered 4, after V lost 1 base and J lost 0 bases. The CDR3 has 17 amino acids. CDR1 and CDR2 from the germline V gene are MNHNS and SASEGT. CDR3 residues: CASSEDGGAANTGELFF. The DNA for the CDR3 is TGTGCCAGCAGTGAAGACGGGGGGGCCGCGAACACCGGGGAGCTGTTTTTT.

With respect to this clone: Germline and junction disagree at one end, which may indicate a read error. The gene calls are TRBV7-7 and TRBJ2-2, with D perhaps matching TRBD1 (5 bases). This CDR3 is built from 15 residues. Germline lookup yields CDR1 SSHAT and CDR2 FNYEAQ (reference sequence). CDR3 DNA sequence: TGTGCTAGCAGCTTAATGGAAAGGGGCACCGGGGAGCTGTTTTTT. Residues: CASSLMERGTGELFF.

This clone was seen a few times. The rearrangement uses TRBV11-3 and TRBJ1-1, with 7 bases aligning to TRBD1. The germline gives CDR1 SGHNT, CDR2 YENEEA. J gave up 4 bases and V 5 bases, and 13 bases lay outside the gene matches. The CDR3 contains 16 residues. This chain's CDR3 is CASSPGKGAGGTEAFF. The CDR3 DNA follows: TGTGCCAGCAGCCCGGGTAAGGGGGCAGGGGGCACTGAAGCTTTCTTT.

The count of this clone is one. The rearrangement links TRBV7-2 to TRBJ2-2; 9 positions match TRBD2. The CDR3 length is 16 residues. Germline CDR1 SGHTA, CDR2 FQGNSA. Germline trimming cut 6 bases from V and 0 bases from J; bases unmatched to any gene: 5. This CDR3 is CASRSLAGANTGELFF. CDR3 sequence (DNA): TGTGCCAGCAGATCACTAGCGGGTGCGAACACCGGGGAGCTGTTTTTT.

The rearrangement joins TRBV5-5 to TRBJ1-4, with D possibly being TRBD1 (5 bases). Germline V gives CDR1 SGHKS, CDR2 YYEKEE (reference sequence). V lost 4 bases and J 10 bases, leaving 20 bases between the germline ends. The CDR3 has 15 amino acids. DNA for the CDR3: TGTGCCAGCAGCACCTCCCACCTACAGGAGGGAAAACTGTTTTTT. It specifies CASSTSHLQEGKLFF.

This chain links TRBV23-1 with TRBJ1-6; 8 positions match TRBD1. TRBV23-1 is an ORF for which the function is uncertain. The CDR3 spans 16 residues. The V and J ends lost 3 bases and 8 bases, in that order; junction bases with no gene match: 9. CDR3: CASSHSTGDPHSPLHF. The CDR3 coding sequence is TGCGCCAGCAGTCACTCGACAGGGGATCCTCATTCACCCCTCCACTTT.

The gene calls are TRBV19 and TRBJ2-3, with 10 positions matching TRBD1. V was clipped by 3 bases and J by 2 bases; unmatched bases: 11. CDR3 length equals 18 residues. In germline, CDR1 is LNHDA, CDR2 SQIVND (reference sequence). Written as DNA, the CDR3 is TGTGCCAGTAGTATTAGTCGGGGACAGGGGTCCTACACAGATACGCAGTATTTT. This sequence encodes CASSISRGQGSYTDTQYF.

The CDR3 coding sequence is TGTGCCAGCAGTTATCCCCCCCCCGGGTCACCCCTCCACTTT. Translated: CASSYPPPGSPLHF. V usage is TRBV6-5 and J usage is TRBJ1-6; D is unresolved. CDR1 and CDR2 from the germline V gene are MNHEY and SVGAGI. The V end lost 3 bases, the J end lost 10 bases, and 13 bases lay between the germline ends. This CDR3 region has 14 residues.

This chain joins TRBV7-2 and TRBJ1-2; tentatively, D is TRBD1 (5 bases). This CDR3 contains 15 residues. Looked up from germline, CDR1 is SGHTA and CDR2 is FQGNSA. V gave up 2 bases and J gave up 6 bases, with 16 bases separating them. The CDR3 nucleotides are TGTGCCAGCAGCTTAAACCCGGGTCAGGGTAATGGCTACACCTTC. Residues: CASSLNPGQGNGYTF.

The chain links TRBV18 to TRBJ1-1; D unresolved. Germline-derived CDR1 and CDR2 are KGHSH and LQKENI. Trimming cost V 3 bases and J 1 base, with 9 bases left between them. There are 14 residues in the CDR3. CDR3 region: CASSPVRGNTEAFF. CDR3 bases: TGTGCCAGCTCACCTGTGCGCGGGAACACTGAAGCTTTCTTT.

V usage is TRBV11-2 and J usage is TRBJ2-4, with D possibly matching TRBD1 (7 bases). Germline assignment: CDR1 SGHAT and CDR2 FQNNGV. This CDR3 has 14 amino acids. V gave up 5 bases and J gave up 9 bases, with 17 bases separating them. CDR3 amino acids: CASSQGGTETIQYF. The CDR3 nucleotides are TGTGCCAGCAGCCAAGGGGGGACAGAAACCATTCAGTACTTC.

The chain uses TRBV25-1 and TRBJ2-3; 8 bases are a match to TRBD2. Germline CDR1 and CDR2: MGHDK and SYGVNS. This CDR3 spans 16 amino acids. Losses at the gene ends were 0 bases for V and 3 bases for J; bases not matched to a gene: 5. CDR3 amino acids: CASSEYGGGRTDTQYF. CDR3 DNA sequence: TGTGCCAGCAGTGAATACGGCGGGGGGAGGACAGATACGCAGTATTTT.

The chain carries TRBV29-1 and TRBJ2-3; no firm D call. Deletions cut 2 bases from V and 5 bases from J, with 8 bases between. The CDR3 covers 12 residues. Per the germline V gene, CDR1 is SQVTM and CDR2 is ANQGSEA. The CDR3 DNA is TGCAGCGTTGAAATGAGTCAAGATACGCAGTATTTT. Its protein is CSVEMSQDTQYF.

This clone was seen once. The chain couples TRBV2 to TRBJ2-1; a weak D match, TRBD1 (5 bases). Germline CDR1 and CDR2: SNHLY and FYNNEI. This CDR3 region has 14 residues. Trimming removed 6 bases at V and 0 bases at J, with 9 bases between. The CDR3 loop reads CASSTGSSYNEQFF. In nucleotides, the CDR3 is TGTGCCAGCAGCACAGGAAGCTCCTACAATGAGCAGTTCTTC.

CDR3 loop: CASSLVGGQLNNSPLHF. The CDR3 coding sequence is TGTGCCAGCAGCTTAGTCGGGGGACAGCTCAATAATTCACCCCTCCACTTT. The genes are TRBV7-2 and TRBJ1-6; 7 nucleotides line up with TRBD1. Trimming cost V 1 base and J 5 bases; bases outside gene matches: 8. This CDR3 region has 17 residues. In germline, CDR1 is SGHTA, CDR2 FQGNSA.

The chain carries TRBV5-4 and TRBJ2-7, with TRBD2 matching over 11 bases. From germline, CDR1 is SGHNT and CDR2 YYREEE (reference sequence). The junction had 4 bases not matched to a gene; V was cut back by 5 bases and J by 3 bases. The CDR3 runs 14 residues. This CDR3 is CASSLAGGFYEQYF. In DNA form, the CDR3 reads TGTGCCAGCAGTTTAGCGGGGGGGTTCTACGAGCAGTACTTC.

This clone has just one count. The gene calls are TRBV29-1 and TRBJ2-5, with a possible D match to TRBD2 (5 bases). Trimming pared 7 bases from V and 0 bases from J, leaving 18 bases between. The germline V gene has CDR1 SQVTM and CDR2 ANQGSEA. CDR3 length: 15 residues. As DNA, the CDR3 is TGCAGCGCCCGCGGGTTGCAGGAAAACCAAGAGACCCAGTACTTC. Its translation is CSARGLQENQETQYF. The full variable domain, in which reference TRBV29-1 and TRBJ2-5 provide the parts outside the CDR3, is SAVISQKPSRDICQRGTSLTIQCQVDSQVTMMFWYRQQPGQSLTLIATANQGSEATYESGFVIDKFPISRPNLTFSTLTVSNMSPEDSSIYLCSARGLQENQETQYFGPGTRLLVL.

V is TRBV19 and J is TRBJ2-3, with a possible D match to TRBD1 (5 bases). This CDR3 comprises 13 residues. From germline, CDR1 is LNHDA and CDR2 SQIVND (reference sequence). Trimming cost V 4 bases and J 3 bases, with 8 bases left between them. The CDR3 spells CASSTGHTDTQYF. DNA of the CDR3: TGTGCCAGTAGTACAGGGCATACAGATACGCAGTATTTT. The complete variable domain, with remaining parts taken from reference TRBV19 and TRBJ2-3, reads DGGITQSPKYLFRKEGQNVTLSCEQNLNHDAMYWYRQDPGQGLRLIYYSQIVNDFQKGDIAEGYSVSREKKESFPLTVTSAQKNPTAFYLCASSTGHTDTQYFGPGTRLTVL.

The J gene is TRBJ2-5, the V gene TRBV3-1 (or the pseudogene TRBV3-2); D not certain. V lost 4 bases and J lost 3, with 12 bases in between. This CDR3 is built from 14 residues. The germline V gene has CDR1 LGHDT and CDR2 YNNKEL (reference sequence). The CDR3 region is CASSPTSVEETQYF. The CDR3 bases are TGTGCCAGCAGCCCGACATCGGTGGAAGAGACCCAGTACTTC.

V is TRBV7-2 and J is TRBJ1-1; D gene ambiguous. The CDR3 totals 14 residues. CDR1 is SGHTA, CDR2 FQGNSA, per germline. V dropped 1 base and J dropped 2 bases, with 8 bases sitting between them. The DNA for the CDR3 is TGTGCCAGCAGCTTAGGTCCCGTAAACACTGAAGCTTTCTTT. Translated: CASSLGPVNTEAFF. The entire variable domain, with the rest obtained from reference TRBV7-2 and TRBJ1-1, is as follows: GAGVSQSPSNKVTEKGKDVELRCDPISGHTALYWYRQSLGQGLEFLIYFQGNSAPDKSGLPSDRFSAERTGGSVSTLTIQRTQQEDSAVYLCASSLGPVNTEAFFGQGTRLTVV.

The chain carries TRBV18 and TRBJ2-2; D not resolved. The V gene's germline CDR1 is KGHSH and CDR2 LQKENI. The CDR3 spans 16 residues. Deletions cut 2 bases from V and 2 bases from J, with 12 bases between. The DNA for the CDR3 is TGTGCCAGCTCACCATTAGGAGATTTTAACACCGGGGAGCTGTTTTTT. Translated: CASSPLGDFNTGELFF.